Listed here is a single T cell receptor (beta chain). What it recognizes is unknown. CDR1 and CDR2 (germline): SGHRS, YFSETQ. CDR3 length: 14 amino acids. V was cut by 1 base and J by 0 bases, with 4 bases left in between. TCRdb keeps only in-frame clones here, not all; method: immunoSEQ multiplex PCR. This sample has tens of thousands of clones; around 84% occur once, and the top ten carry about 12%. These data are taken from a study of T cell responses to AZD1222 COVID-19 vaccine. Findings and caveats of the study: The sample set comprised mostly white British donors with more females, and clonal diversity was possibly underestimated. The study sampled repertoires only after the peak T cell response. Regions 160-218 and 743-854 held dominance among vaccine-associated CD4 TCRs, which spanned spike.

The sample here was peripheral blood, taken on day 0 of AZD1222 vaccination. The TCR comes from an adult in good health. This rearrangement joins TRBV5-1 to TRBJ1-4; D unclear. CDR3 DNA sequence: TGCGCCAGCAGCTTGAAGGCAACTAATGAAAAACTGTTTTTT. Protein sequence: CASSLKATNEKLFF.